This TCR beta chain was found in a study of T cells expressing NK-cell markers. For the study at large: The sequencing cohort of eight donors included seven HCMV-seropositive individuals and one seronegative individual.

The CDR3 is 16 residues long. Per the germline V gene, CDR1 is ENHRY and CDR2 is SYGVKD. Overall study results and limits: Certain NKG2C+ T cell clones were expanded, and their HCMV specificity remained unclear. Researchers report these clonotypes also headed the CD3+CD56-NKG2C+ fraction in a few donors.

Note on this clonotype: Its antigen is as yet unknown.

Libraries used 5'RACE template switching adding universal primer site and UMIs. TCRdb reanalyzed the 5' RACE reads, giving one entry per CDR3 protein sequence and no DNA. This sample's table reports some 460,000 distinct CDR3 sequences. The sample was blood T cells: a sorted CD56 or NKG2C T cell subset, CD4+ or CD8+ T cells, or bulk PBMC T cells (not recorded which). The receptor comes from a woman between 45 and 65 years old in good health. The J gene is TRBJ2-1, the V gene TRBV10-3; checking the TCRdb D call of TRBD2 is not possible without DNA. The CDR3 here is CAISESPSGSDNEQFF.